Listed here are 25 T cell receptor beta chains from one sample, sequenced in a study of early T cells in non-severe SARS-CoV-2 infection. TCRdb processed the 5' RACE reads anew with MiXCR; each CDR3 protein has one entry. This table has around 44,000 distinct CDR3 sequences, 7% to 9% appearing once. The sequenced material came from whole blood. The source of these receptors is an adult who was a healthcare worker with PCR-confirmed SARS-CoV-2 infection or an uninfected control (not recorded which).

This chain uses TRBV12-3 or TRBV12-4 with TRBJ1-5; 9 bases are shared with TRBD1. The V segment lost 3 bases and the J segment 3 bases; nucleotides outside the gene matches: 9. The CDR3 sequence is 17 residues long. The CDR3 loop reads CASSFIYRGRNNQPQHF. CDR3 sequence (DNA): TGTGCCAGCAGTTTCATTTACAGGGGGCGGAACAATCAGCCCCAGCATTTT.

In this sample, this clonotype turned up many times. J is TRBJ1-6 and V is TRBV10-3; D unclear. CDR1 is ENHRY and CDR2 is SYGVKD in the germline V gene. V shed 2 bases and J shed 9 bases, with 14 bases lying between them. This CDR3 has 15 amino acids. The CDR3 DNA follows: TGTGCCATCAGTGAGACCCGGGCAGTAACTTCACCCCTCCACTTT. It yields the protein CAISETRAVTSPLHF.

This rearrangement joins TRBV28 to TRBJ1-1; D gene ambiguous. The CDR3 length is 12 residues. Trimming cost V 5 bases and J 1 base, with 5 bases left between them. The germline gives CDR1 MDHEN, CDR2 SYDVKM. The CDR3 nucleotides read TGTGCCAGCAGTGAAAGGAACACTGAAGCTTTCTTT. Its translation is CASSERNTEAFF.

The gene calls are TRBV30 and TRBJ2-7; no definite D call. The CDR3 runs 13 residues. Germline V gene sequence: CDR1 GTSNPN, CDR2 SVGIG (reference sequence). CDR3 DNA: TGTGGCTTGGAACTTATGGGATTGAACGAGCAGTACTTC. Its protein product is CGLELMGLNEQYF.

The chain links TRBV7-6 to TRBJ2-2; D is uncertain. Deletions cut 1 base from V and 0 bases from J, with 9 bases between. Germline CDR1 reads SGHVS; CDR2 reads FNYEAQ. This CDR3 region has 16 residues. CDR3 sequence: CASSLVVGSNTGELFF. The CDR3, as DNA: TGTGCCAGCAGCTTAGTCGTGGGGTCGAACACCGGGGAGCTGTTTTTT.

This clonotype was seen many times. Here the CDR3 DNA reads TGTGCCAGCAGCCAATTTTACAAGGGGAGTCAAGAGACCCAGTACTTC. Translating gives CASSQFYKGSQETQYF. This sequence joins TRBV3-1 and TRBJ2-5; D may correspond to TRBD1 or TRBD2 (5 bases each). Germline V CDR1 and CDR2: LGHDT, YNNKEL (reference sequence). The CDR3 runs to 16 residues. The V end lost 2 bases, the J end lost 2 bases, and 15 bases lay between the germline ends.

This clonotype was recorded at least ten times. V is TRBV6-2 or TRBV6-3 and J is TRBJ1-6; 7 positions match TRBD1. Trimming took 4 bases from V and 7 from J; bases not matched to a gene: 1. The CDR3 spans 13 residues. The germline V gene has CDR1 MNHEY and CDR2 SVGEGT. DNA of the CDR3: TGTGCCAGCAGTTGGGACAGAAATTCACCCCTCCACTTT. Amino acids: CASSWDRNSPLHF.

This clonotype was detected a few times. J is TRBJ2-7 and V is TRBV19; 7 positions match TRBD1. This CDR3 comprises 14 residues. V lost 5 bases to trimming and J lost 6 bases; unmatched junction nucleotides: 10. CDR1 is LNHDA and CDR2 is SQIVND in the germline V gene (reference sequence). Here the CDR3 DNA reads TGTGCCAGTAGTCCCGACAGGGAGTGGGCCGAGCAGTACTTC. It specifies CASSPDREWAEQYF.

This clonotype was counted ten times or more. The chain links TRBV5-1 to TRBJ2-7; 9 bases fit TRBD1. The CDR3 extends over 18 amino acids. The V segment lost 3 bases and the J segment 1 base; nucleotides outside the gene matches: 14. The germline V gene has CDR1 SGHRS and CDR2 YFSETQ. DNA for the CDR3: TGCGCCAGCAGCTCACCGGGACAGGGACTATCCCAATCCTACGAGCAGTACTTC. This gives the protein CASSSPGQGLSQSYEQYF.

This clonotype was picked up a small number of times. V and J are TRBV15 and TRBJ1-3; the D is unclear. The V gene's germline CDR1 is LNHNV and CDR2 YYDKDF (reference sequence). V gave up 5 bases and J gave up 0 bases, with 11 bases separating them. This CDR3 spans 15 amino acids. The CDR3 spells CATSPVYSSGNTIYF. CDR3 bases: TGTGCCACCAGCCCAGTTTATTCCTCTGGAAACACCATATATTTT.

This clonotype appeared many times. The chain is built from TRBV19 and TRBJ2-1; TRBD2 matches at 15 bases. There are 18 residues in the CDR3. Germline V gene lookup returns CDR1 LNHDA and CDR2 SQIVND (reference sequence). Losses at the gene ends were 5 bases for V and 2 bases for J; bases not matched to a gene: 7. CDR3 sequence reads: CASSPRTSGGATYNEQFF. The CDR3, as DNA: TGTGCCAGTAGTCCAAGGACTAGCGGGGGGGCAACCTACAATGAGCAGTTCTTC.

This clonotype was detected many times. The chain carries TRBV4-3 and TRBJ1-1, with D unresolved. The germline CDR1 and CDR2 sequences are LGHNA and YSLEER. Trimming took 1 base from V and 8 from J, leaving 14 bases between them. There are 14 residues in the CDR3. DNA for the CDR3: TGCGCCAGCAGCCAAGTGGTTTCCAGGAAAGAAGCTTTCTTT. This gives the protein CASSQVVSRKEAFF.

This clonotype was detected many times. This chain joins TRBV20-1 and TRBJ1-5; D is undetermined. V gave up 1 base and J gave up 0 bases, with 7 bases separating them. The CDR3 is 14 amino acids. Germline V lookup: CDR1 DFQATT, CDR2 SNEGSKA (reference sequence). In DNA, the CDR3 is TGCAGTGCTAGAGCCCCAACTAGCAATCAGCCCCAGCATTTT. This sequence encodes CSARAPTSNQPQHF.

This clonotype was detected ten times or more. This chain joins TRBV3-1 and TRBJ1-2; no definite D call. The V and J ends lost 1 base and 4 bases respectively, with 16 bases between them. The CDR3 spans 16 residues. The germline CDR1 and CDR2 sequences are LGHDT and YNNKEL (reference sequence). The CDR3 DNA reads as TGTGCCAGCAGCCAAGGGGCAGGAACGAACCTCTATGGCTACACCTTC. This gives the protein CASSQGAGTNLYGYTF.

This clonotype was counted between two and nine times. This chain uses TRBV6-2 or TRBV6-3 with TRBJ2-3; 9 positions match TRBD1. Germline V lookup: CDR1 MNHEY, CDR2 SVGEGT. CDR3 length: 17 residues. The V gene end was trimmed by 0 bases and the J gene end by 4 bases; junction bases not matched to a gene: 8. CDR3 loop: CASSYSKDRGNSDTQYF. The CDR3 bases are TGTGCCAGCAGTTACTCGAAGGACAGGGGAAATTCAGATACGCAGTATTTT.

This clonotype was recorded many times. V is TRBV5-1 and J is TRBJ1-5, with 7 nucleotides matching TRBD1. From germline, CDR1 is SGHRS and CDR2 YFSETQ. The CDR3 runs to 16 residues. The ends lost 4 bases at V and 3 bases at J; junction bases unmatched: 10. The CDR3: CASSPGGTENNQPQHF. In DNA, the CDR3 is TGCGCCAGCAGCCCAGGGGGGACAGAAAACAATCAGCCCCAGCATTTT.

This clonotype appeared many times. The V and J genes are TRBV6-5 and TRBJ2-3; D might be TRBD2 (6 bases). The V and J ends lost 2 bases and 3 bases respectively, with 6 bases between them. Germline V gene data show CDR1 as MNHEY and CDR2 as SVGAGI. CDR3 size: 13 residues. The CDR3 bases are TGTGCCAGCAGTTACCGGGGGACAGATACGCAGTATTTT. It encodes CASSYRGTDTQYF.

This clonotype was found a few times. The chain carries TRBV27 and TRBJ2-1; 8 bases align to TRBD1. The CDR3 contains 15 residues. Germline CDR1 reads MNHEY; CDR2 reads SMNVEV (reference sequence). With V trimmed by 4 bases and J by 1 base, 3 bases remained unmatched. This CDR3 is CASSYDRGSYNEQFF. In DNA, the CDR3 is TGTGCCAGCAGTTATGACAGGGGATCCTACAATGAGCAGTTCTTC.

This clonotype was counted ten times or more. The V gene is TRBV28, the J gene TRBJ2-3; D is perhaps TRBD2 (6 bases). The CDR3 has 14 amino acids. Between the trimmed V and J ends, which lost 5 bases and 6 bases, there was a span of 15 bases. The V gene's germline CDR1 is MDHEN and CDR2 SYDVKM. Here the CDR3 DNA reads TGTGCCAGCAGTGTTGGACTATTCCGGGATACGCAGTATTTT. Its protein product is CASSVGLFRDTQYF.

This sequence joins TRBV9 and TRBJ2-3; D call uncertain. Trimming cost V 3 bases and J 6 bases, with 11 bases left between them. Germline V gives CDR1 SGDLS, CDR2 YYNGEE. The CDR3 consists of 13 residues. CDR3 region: CASSGASRDTQYF. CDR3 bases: TGTGCCAGCAGCGGAGCCTCGCGCGATACGCAGTATTTT. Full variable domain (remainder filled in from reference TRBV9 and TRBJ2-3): DSGVTQTPKHLITATGQRVTLRCSPRSGDLSVYWYQQSLDQGLQFLIQYYNGEERAKGNILERFSAQQFPDLHSELNLSSLELGDSALYFCASSGASRDTQYFGPGTRLTVL.

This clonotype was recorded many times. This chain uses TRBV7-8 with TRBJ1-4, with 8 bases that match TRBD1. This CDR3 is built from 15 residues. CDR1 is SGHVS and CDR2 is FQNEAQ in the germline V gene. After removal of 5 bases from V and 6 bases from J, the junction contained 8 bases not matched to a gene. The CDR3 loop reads CASSPTGGIYEKLFF. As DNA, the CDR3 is TGTGCCAGCAGCCCAACAGGGGGAATCTATGAAAAACTGTTTTTT. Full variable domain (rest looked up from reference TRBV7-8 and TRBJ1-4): GAGVSQSPRYKVAKRGQDVALRCDPISGHVSLFWYQQALGQGPEFLTYFQNEAQLDKSGLPSDRFFAERPEGSVSTLKIQRTQQEDSAVYLCASSPTGGIYEKLFFGSGTQLSVL.

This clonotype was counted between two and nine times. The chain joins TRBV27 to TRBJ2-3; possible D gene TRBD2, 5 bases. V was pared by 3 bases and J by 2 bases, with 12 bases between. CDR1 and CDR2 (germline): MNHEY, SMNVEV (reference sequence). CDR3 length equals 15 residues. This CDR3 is CASSLRELDTDTQYF. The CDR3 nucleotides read TGTGCCAGCAGTTTGAGGGAGCTAGACACAGATACGCAGTATTTT.

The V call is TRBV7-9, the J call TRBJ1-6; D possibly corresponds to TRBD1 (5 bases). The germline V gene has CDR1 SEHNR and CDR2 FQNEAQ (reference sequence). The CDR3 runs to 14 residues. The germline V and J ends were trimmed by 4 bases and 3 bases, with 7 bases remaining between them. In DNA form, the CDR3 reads TGTGCCAGCAGCTCCGACAGCTATAATTCACCCCTCCACTTT. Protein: CASSSDSYNSPLHF.

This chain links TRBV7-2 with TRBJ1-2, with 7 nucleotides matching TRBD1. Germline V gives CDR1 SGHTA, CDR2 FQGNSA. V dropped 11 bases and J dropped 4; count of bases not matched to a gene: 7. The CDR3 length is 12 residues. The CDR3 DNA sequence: TGTGCCGTCCAACAGGGGAGCTATGGCTACACCTTC. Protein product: CAVQQGSYGYTF.

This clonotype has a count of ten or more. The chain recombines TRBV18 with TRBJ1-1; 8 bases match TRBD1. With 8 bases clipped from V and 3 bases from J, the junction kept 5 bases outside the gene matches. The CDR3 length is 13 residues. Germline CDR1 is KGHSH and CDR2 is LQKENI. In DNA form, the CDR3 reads TGTGCCAGCACTACAGGGGGGCACACTGAAGCTTTCTTT. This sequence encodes CASTTGGHTEAFF.